Described below is a single T cell receptor beta chain sequence and its context. The antigen is undetermined. The entry originates in a study of chemoradiotherapy in HPV16-positive cancers. Study conclusions and caveats: Candidate HPV-specific clones and E7-related TCR motifs grew in tumor during treatment. For HPV16-positive patients, expanding HPV-responsive T cells associated with longer recurrence-free survival.

Libraries were prepared by immunoSEQ multiplex PCR; TCRdb keeps only in-frame clonotypes and omits some of them. The sample records 30,000 to 35,000 clones, approximately 90% being singletons. The specimen was blood, collected from a patient who underwent chemoradiotherapy. This TCR was recovered from a human donor with HPV-associated anogenital cancer.

The CDR3 DNA is TGTGCCAGCAGCTTGGGCTTCACAGATACGCAGTATTTT. Encoded protein: CASSLGFTDTQYF. The chain is built from TRBV7-2 and TRBJ2-3; D is ambiguous. The V and J ends lost 3 bases and 2 bases respectively, with 6 bases between them. Germline-derived CDR1 and CDR2 are SGHTA and FQGNSA. The CDR3 spans 13 residues.